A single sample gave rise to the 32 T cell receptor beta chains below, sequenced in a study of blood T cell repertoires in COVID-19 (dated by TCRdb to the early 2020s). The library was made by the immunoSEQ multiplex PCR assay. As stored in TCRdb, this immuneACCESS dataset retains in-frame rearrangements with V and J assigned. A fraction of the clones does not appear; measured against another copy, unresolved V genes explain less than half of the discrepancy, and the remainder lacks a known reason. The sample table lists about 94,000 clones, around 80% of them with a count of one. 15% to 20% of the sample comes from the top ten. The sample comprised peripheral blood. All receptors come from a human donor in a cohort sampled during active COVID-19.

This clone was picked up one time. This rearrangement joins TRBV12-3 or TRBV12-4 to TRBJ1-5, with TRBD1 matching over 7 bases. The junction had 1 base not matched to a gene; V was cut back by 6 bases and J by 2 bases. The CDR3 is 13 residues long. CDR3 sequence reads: CASSGTGNQPQHF. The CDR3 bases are TGTGCCAGCAGCGGGACAGGCAATCAGCCCCAGCATTTT.

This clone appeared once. CDR3: CASSQDTVVYEQYF. For the CDR3, the DNA is TGTGCCAGCAGCCAAGACACGGTAGTCTACGAGCAGTACTTC. The chain joins TRBV3-1 (or the pseudogene TRBV3-2) to TRBJ2-7; D gene uncertain. Trimming stripped 0 bases from V and 3 bases from J, with 9 bases between. Germline V gives CDR1 LGHDT, CDR2 YNNKEL (reference sequence). CDR3 length: 14 residues.

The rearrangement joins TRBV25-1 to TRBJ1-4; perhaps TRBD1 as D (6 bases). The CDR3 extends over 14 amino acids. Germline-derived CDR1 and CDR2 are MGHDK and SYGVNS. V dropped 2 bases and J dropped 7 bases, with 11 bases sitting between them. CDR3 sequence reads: CASSEVTGFEKLFF. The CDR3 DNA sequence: TGTGCCAGCAGTGAAGTCACAGGGTTTGAAAAACTGTTTTTT.

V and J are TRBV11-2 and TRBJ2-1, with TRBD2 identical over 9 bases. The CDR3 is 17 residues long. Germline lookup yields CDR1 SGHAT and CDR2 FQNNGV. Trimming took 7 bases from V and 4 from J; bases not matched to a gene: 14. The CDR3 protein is CASIRGIAGDTYNEQFF. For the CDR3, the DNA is TGTGCCAGCATCCGGGGGATAGCGGGGGACACATACAATGAGCAGTTCTTC.

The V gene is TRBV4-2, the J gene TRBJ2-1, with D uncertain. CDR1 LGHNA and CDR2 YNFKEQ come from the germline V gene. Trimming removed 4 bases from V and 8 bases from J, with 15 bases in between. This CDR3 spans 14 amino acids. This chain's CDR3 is CASSRSADSDEQFF. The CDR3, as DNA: TGTGCCAGCAGCCGAAGCGCCGACTCGGATGAGCAGTTCTTC.

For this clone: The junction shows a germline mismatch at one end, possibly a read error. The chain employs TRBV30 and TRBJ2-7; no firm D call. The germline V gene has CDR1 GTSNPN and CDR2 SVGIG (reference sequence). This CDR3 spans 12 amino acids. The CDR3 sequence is CAWSVGPTSLAF. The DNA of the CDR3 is TGTGCCTGGAGTGTTGGGCCGACCTCTTTGGCCTTC.

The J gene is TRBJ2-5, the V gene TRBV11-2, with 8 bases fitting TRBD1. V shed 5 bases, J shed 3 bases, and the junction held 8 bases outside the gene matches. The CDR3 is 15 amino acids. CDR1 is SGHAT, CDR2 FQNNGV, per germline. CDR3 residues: CASSPRDRRKETQYF. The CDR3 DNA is TGTGCCAGCAGCCCTCGGGACAGGAGAAAAGAGACCCAGTACTTC. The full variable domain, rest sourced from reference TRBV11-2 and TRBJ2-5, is EAGVAQSPRYKIIEKRQSVAFWCNPISGHATLYWYQQILGQGPKLLIQFQNNGVVDDSQLPKDRFSAERLKGVDSTLKIQPAKLEDSAVYLCASSPRDRRKETQYFGPGTRLLVL.

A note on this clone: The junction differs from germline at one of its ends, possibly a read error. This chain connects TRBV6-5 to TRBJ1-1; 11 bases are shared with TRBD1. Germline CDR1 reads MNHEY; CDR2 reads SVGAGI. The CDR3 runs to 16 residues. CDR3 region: CASSNSGTGGNTEAFF. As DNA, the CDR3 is TGTGCCAGCAGTAACTCCGGGACAGGGGGGAACACTGAAGCTTTCTTT.

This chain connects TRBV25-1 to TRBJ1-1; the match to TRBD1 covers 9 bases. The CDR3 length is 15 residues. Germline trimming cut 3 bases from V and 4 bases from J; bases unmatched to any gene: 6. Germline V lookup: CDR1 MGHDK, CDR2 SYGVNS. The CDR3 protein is CASSELDRGTTEAFF. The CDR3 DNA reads TGTGCCAGCAGTGAGTTGGACAGGGGAACCACTGAAGCTTTCTTT.

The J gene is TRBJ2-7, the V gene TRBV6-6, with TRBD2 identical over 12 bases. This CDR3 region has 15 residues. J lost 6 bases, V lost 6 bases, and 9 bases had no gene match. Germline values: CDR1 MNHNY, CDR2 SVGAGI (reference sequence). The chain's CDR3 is CASRHTGLAGTEQYF. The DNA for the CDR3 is TGTGCCAGCAGACATACAGGACTAGCGGGAACCGAGCAGTACTTC.

CDR3 coding DNA: TGTGCCAGCAGCGACAGGGGAGTAAAAGCGAACACTGAAGCTTTCTTT. This gives the protein CASSDRGVKANTEAFF. The genes are TRBV7-8 and TRBJ1-1; 8 nucleotides match TRBD1. There are 16 residues in the CDR3. With 5 bases clipped from V and 1 base from J, the junction kept 9 bases outside the gene matches. Germline lookup yields CDR1 SGHVS and CDR2 FQNEAQ.

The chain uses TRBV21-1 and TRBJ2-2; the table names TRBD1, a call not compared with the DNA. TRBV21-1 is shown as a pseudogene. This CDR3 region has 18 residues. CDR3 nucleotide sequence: TGTGCCAGCAGGAAAAACGCCACCGGGACAGGGAACACCGGGGAGCTGTTTTTT. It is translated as CASRKNATGTGNTGELFF.

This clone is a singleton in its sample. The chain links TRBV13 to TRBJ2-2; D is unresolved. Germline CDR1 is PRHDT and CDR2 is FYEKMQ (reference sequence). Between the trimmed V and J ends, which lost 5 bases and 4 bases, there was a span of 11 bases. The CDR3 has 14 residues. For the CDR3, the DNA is TGTGCCAGCAGCCCACTTACTCGCACCGGGGAGCTGTTTTTT. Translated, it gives CASSPLTRTGELFF.

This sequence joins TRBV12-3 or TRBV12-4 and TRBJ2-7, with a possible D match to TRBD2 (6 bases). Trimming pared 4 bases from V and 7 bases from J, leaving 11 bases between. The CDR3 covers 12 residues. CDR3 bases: TGTGCCAGCAGTTCCCCCGGGGGTGAGCAGTACTTC. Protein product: CASSSPGGEQYF.

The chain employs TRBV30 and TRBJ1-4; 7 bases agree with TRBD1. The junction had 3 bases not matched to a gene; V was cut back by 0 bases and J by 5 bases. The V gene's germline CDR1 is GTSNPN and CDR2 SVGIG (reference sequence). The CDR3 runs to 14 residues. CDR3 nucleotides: TGTGCCTGGAGTGTGACAGGGCTGAATGAAAAACTGTTTTTT. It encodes CAWSVTGLNEKLFF.

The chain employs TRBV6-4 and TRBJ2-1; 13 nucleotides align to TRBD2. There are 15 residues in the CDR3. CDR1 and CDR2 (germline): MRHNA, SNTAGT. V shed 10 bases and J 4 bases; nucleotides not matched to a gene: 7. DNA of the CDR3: TGTGCCACCAGAACTAGCGGGAGGGAATACAATGAGCAGTTCTTC. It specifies CATRTSGREYNEQFF.

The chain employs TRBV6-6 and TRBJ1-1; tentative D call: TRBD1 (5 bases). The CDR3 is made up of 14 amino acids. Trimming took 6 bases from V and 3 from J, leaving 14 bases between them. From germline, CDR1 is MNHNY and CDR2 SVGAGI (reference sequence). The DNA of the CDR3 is TGTGCCAGCAGGATCTCTCGGGGGGACACTGAAGCTTTCTTT. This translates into CASRISRGDTEAFF.

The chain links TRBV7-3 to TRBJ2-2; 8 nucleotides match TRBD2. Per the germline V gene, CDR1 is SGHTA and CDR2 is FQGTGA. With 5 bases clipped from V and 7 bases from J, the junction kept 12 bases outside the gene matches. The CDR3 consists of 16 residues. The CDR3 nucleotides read TGTGCCAGCAGCCCCCGTTCCGGTCTAGCGGGCGGGGAGCTGTTTTTT. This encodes CASSPRSGLAGGELFF.

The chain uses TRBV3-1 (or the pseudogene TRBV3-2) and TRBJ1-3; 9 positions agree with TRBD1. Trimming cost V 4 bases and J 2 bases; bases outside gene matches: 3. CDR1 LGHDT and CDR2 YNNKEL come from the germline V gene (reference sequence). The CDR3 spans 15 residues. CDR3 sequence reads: CASSPRDRAGNTIYF. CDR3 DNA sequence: TGTGCCAGCAGCCCCCGGGACAGGGCTGGAAACACCATATATTTT.

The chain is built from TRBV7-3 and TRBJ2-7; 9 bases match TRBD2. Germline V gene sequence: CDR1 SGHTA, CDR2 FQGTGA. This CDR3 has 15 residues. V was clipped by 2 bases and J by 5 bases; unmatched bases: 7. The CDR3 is CASSLGGAGGDEQYF. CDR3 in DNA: TGTGCCAGCAGCTTAGGTGGTGCGGGAGGGGACGAGCAGTACTTC.

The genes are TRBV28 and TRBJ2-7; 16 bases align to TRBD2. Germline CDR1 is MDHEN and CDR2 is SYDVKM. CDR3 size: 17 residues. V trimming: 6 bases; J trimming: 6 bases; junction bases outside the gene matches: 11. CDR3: CASRGTSGRATSGEQYF. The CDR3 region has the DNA TGTGCCAGCAGGGGGACTAGCGGGAGGGCCACCTCGGGCGAGCAGTACTTC.

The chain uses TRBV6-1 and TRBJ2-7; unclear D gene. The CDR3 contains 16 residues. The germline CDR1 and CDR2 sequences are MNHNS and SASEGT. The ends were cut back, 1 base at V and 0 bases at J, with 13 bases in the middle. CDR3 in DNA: TGTGCCAGCAGTGAAGTAGGTCACTGGAGCTCCTACGAGCAGTACTTC. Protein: CASSEVGHWSSYEQYF.

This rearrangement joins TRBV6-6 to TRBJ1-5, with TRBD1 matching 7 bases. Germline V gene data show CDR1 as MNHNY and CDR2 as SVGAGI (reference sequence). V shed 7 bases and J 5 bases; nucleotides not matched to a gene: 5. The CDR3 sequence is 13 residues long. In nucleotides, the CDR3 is TGTGCCAGCACCTGGGACAGCGATCAGCCCCAGCATTTT. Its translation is CASTWDSDQPQHF.

The CDR3 bases are TGTGCCAGAAGCTTGGTGCAGGAGGTCGGGGTTTATGGCTACACCTTC. This translates into CARSLVQEVGVYGYTF. The rearrangement links TRBV5-3 to TRBJ1-2; no definite D call. TRBV5-3 is identified as an open reading frame with a role that is uncertain. The CDR3 covers 16 residues. V was clipped by 0 bases and J by 5 bases, with 17 bases between them.

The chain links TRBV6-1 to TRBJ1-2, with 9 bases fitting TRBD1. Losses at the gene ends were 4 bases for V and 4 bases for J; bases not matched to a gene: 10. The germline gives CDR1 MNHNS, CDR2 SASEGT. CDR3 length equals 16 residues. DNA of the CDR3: TGTGCCAGCAGTGCAGGACAGGGGCGCGGACGCTATGGCTACACCTTC. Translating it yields CASSAGQGRGRYGYTF.

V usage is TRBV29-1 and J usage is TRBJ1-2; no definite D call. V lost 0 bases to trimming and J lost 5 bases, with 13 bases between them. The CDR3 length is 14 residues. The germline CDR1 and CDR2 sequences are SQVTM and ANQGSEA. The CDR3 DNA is TGCAGCGTTGAAGATCCCCCAGGAGGATATGGCTACACCTTC. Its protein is CSVEDPPGGYGYTF.

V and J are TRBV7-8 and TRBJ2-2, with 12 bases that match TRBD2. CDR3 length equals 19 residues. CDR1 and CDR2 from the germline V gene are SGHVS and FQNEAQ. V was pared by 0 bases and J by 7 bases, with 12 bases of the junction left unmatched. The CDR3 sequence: CASSLARLAGAPGGGELFF. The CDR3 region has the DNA TGTGCCAGCAGCTTAGCACGACTAGCGGGAGCCCCCGGTGGCGGGGAGCTGTTTTTT.

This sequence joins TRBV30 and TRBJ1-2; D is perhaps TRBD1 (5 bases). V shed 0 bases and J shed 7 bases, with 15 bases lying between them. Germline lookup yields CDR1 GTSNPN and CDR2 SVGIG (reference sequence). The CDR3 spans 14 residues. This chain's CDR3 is CAWSVPQGGLGYTF. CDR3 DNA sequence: TGTGCCTGGAGTGTCCCGCAGGGAGGGCTTGGCTACACCTTC. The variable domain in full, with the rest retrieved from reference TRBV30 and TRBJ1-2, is SQTIHQWPATLVQPVGSPLSLECTVEGTSNPNLYWYRQAAGRGLQLLFYSVGIGQISSEVPQNLSASRPQDRQFILSSKKLLLSDSGFYLCAWSVPQGGLGYTFGSGTRLTVV.

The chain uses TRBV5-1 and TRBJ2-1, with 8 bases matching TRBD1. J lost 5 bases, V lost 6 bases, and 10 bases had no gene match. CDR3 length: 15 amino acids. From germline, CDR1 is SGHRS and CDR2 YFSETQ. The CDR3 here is CASTKPQGANNEQFF. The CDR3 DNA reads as TGCGCCAGCACCAAACCCCAGGGGGCCAACAATGAGCAGTTCTTC.

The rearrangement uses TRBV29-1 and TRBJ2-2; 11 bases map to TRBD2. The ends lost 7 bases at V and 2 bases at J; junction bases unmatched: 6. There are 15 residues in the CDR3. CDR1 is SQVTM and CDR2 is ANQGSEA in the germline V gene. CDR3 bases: TGCAGCGCCGTAGCGGGAGGGACCAACACCGGGGAGCTGTTTTTT. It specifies CSAVAGGTNTGELFF.

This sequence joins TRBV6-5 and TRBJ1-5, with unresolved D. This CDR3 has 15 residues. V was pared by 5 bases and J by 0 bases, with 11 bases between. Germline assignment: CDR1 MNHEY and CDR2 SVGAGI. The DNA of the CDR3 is TGTGCCAGCAGTCACCTGGGCAATAGCAATCAGCCCCAGCATTTT. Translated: CASSHLGNSNQPQHF.

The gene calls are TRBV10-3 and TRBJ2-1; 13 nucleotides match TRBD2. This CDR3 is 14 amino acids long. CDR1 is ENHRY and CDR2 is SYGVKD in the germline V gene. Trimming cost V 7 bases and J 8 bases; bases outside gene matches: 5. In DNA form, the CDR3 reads TGTGCCATCACCGGGACTAGCGGGATAGATGAGCAGTTCTTC. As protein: CAITGTSGIDEQFF.